This entry lists 28 T cell receptor beta chains sequenced from one sample in a study of CD8+CD57+ T cells in acquired aplastic anemia. Selection for sequencing was limited to patients who had shown CD8+CD57+ cell expansion by flow cytometry. Genomic DNA constituted the template upon which TCR beta VDJ and CDR3 profiling was performed. One entry per CDR3 protein results from TCRdb running MiXCR on the reads. Of roughly 100,000 distinct CDR3 sequences in the sample, roughly two thirds were seen once. Source material: sorted CD4+, CD8+, or CD8+CD57+ T cells (not recorded which) from PBMCs. These receptors were obtained from a human donor with aplastic anemia.

V and J are TRBV20-1 and TRBJ2-1; D might be TRBD1 or TRBD2, each matching 5 bases. V was cut by 0 bases and J by 2 bases, with 11 bases left in between. The CDR3 has 15 amino acids. CDR1 and CDR2 (germline): DFQATT, SNEGSKA (reference sequence). CDR3 amino acids: CSARDWDAPYNEQFF. In DNA form, the CDR3 reads TGCAGTGCTAGAGATTGGGACGCGCCCTACAATGAGCAGTTCTTC.

As to this clonotype: This clone may be a read error of a much larger clone one base away. This chain connects TRBV20-1 to TRBJ2-3, with a weak D call TRBD2 (6 bases). CDR1 and CDR2 from the germline V gene are DFQATT and SNEGSKA (reference sequence). This CDR3 comprises 17 residues. Trimming removed 4 bases at V and 1 base at J, with 21 bases between. The chain's CDR3 is CSANLPERVYRTDTQYF. In DNA, the CDR3 is TGCAGTGCTAATCTCCCGGAGCGGGTTTACCGCACAGATACGCAGTATTTT.

A note on this clonotype: Just one base apart from a much larger clone, this may be a read error. The gene calls are TRBV4-1 and TRBJ2-7; D perhaps matches TRBD2 (5 bases). There are 15 residues in the CDR3. V was trimmed by 4 bases and J by 6 bases, leaving 19 bases between them. Germline loops: CDR1 MGHRA, CDR2 YSYEKL. The CDR3 DNA sequence: TGCGCCAGCAGCCTCCGTGTGGATATTGAGGGCGAGCAGTACTTC. Translated: CASSLRVDIEGEQYF.

This clonotype was counted many times. The chain joins TRBV27 to TRBJ2-7; D gene unclear. Germline V lookup: CDR1 MNHEY, CDR2 SMNVEV (reference sequence). CDR3 length equals 11 residues. The germline V and J ends were trimmed by 8 bases and 3 bases, with 8 bases remaining between them. The CDR3 DNA reads TGTGCCAGCGGTGGAGTCTACGAGCAGTACTTC. Its translation: CASGGVYEQYF.

The rearrangement links TRBV2 to TRBJ2-3, with a tentative D call TRBD2 (5 bases). The V gene lost 8 bases and the J gene lost 9 bases, with 15 bases spanning the gap. The CDR3 length is 12 residues. CDR1 is SNHLY and CDR2 is FYNNEI in the germline V gene. CDR3 coding DNA: TGTGCCAGCGGACTGGGCCTGTTCACGCAGTATTTT. Its protein is CASGLGLFTQYF.

The table lists this clonotype with many counts. The chain combines TRBV7-2 with TRBJ2-7, with 10 bases aligning to TRBD2. Germline values: CDR1 SGHTA, CDR2 FQGNSA. The ends lost 4 bases at V and 4 bases at J; junction bases unmatched: 1. There are 13 residues in the CDR3. The CDR3 DNA is TGTGCCAGCAGCTCAGCGGGGGGGTACGAGCAGTACTTC. Translation gives CASSSAGGYEQYF.

This clonotype was recorded at least ten times. The chain combines TRBV9 with TRBJ2-3, with 13 bases aligning to TRBD2. The CDR3 length is 18 residues. V trimming: 4 bases; J trimming: 2 bases; junction bases outside the gene matches: 10. Germline V lookup: CDR1 SGDLS, CDR2 YYNGEE. The CDR3 coding sequence is TGTGCCAGCAGCCCCCGGACTAGCGGGGGTTCCTCCACAGATACGCAGTATTTT. It specifies CASSPRTSGGSSTDTQYF. The variable domain in full, with the rest retrieved from reference TRBV9 and TRBJ2-3, is DSGVTQTPKHLITATGQRVTLRCSPRSGDLSVYWYQQSLDQGLQFLIQYYNGEERAKGNILERFSAQQFPDLHSELNLSSLELGDSALYFCASSPRTSGGSSTDTQYFGPGTRLTVL.

J is TRBJ2-1 and V is TRBV10-1, with TRBD2 matching 9 bases. V lost 6 bases and J lost 8; bases outside the gene matches: 11. The CDR3 loop spans 15 amino acids. CDR1 is WNHNN and CDR2 is SYGVQD in the germline V gene (reference sequence). The CDR3 DNA reads as TGCGCCAGCAGCGGAGGGGCTAGCGGGGACGATGAGCAGTTCTTC. This codes for CASSGGASGDDEQFF.

The CDR3 is CSAGLADTGETQYF. CDR3 sequence (DNA): TGCAGTGCTGGACTAGCGGATACGGGGGAGACCCAGTACTTC. V usage is TRBV20-1 and J usage is TRBJ2-5; 10 bases line up with TRBD2. V dropped 5 bases and J dropped 5; count of bases not matched to a gene: 8. Looked up from germline, CDR1 is DFQATT and CDR2 is SNEGSKA (reference sequence). The CDR3 is 14 amino acids.

This chain connects TRBV11-1 to TRBJ2-1; D might be TRBD1 (5 bases). Trimming removed 8 bases from V and 8 bases from J, with 19 bases in between. Per germline, CDR1 SGHAT and CDR2 FQDESV (reference sequence). The CDR3 loop spans 14 amino acids. The CDR3 DNA is TGTGCCAGCCATAGGGTGGGGCTGGACGATGAGCAGTTCTTC. This encodes CASHRVGLDDEQFF. Complete variable domain (other parts from reference TRBV11-1 and TRBJ2-1): EAEVAQSPRYKITEKSQAVAFWCDPISGHATLYWYRQILGQGPELLVQFQDESVVDDSQLPKDRFSAERLKGVDSTLKIQPAELGDSAMYLCASHRVGLDDEQFFGPGTRLTVL.

This chain connects TRBV24-1 to TRBJ1-5; TRBD1 agrees at 7 bases. The ends lost 9 bases at V and 9 bases at J; junction bases unmatched: 10. Germline values: CDR1 KGHDR, CDR2 SFDVKD. The CDR3 is 13 residues long. The CDR3 region is CATSGQSRGPQHF. The CDR3 bases are TGTGCCACCTCGGGACAGAGCAGGGGGCCCCAGCATTTT.

The table lists this clonotype with a few counts. The chain carries TRBV25-1 and TRBJ2-7; 7 bases line up with TRBD2. In germline, CDR1 is MGHDK, CDR2 SYGVNS. The CDR3 runs to 16 residues. V was pared by 0 bases and J by 6 bases, with 11 bases of the junction left unmatched. CDR3 in DNA: TGTGCCAGCAGTGAATATGGAGAAGCGGGAAACGGCGAGCAGTACTTC. Translating it yields CASSEYGEAGNGEQYF.

Worth noting for this clonotype: The CDR3 end shows no conserved phenylalanine or tryptophan, and so a read error is likely. The genes are TRBV4-2 and TRBJ2-7; D call uncertain. Trimming removed 0 bases at V and 5 bases at J, with 11 bases between. This CDR3 is 14 amino acids long. Germline CDR1 is LGHNA and CDR2 is YNFKEQ. The CDR3 protein is CASSQDGLGDEQYL. The CDR3 region has the DNA TGTGCCAGCAGCCAAGACGGTCTAGGCGACGAGCAGTACCTC.

J is TRBJ2-5 and V is TRBV10-2, with D possibly matching TRBD2 (5 bases). Germline V gives CDR1 WSHSY, CDR2 SAAADI. This CDR3 has 13 amino acids. Trimming took 5 bases from V and 7 from J, leaving 14 bases between them. The CDR3 DNA follows: TGCGCCAGCAGTTCGACTATCAAAGGGACCCAGTACTTC. As protein: CASSSTIKGTQYF.

This chain links TRBV5-1 with TRBJ2-3; no clear D gene. V lost 3 bases, J lost 3 bases, and 5 bases lay in between. Per the germline V gene, CDR1 is SGHRS and CDR2 is YFSETQ. This CDR3 region has 12 residues. The CDR3 sequence: CASSSLTDTQYF. CDR3 bases: TGCGCCAGCAGCTCCTTGACAGATACGCAGTATTTT.

CDR3 sequence (DNA): TGTGCCAGCAGCTTAGGAGGTCTAGCAATATCCTACGAGCAGTACTTC. Residues: CASSLGGLAISYEQYF. The V gene is TRBV11-1, the J gene TRBJ2-7, with D maybe TRBD2 (5 bases). Trimming cost V 1 base and J 1 base, with 14 bases left between them. Per the germline V gene, CDR1 is SGHAT and CDR2 is FQDESV (reference sequence). The CDR3 loop spans 16 amino acids.

The V call is TRBV4-2, the J call TRBJ2-1, with 9 bases fitting TRBD2. Germline trimming cut 4 bases from V and 6 bases from J; bases unmatched to any gene: 10. The CDR3 consists of 16 residues. The germline CDR1 and CDR2 sequences are LGHNA and YNFKEQ. CDR3 coding DNA: TGTGCCAGCAGCCCGCCCGCGGGGGGGCGGATCAATGAGCAGTTCTTC. Its translation is CASSPPAGGRINEQFF.

The chain has TRBV2 and TRBJ2-1; no reliable D call. The CDR3 runs 14 residues. Germline V gives CDR1 SNHLY, CDR2 FYNNEI. V shed 6 bases and J shed 4 bases, with 13 bases lying between them. The DNA of the CDR3 is TGTGCCAGCAGCTTATCGCGGACGTACAATGAGCAGTTCTTC. Translating gives CASSLSRTYNEQFF.

V gene TRBV19 combines with J gene TRBJ1-2, with D uncertain. Trimming removed 4 bases from V and 4 bases from J, with 13 bases in between. Germline V gives CDR1 LNHDA, CDR2 SQIVND (reference sequence). The CDR3 contains 14 residues. This CDR3 is CASSTGGSSYGYTF. The CDR3 nucleotides read TGTGCCAGTAGTACCGGCGGGTCGAGCTATGGCTACACCTTC.

The chain couples TRBV7-2 to TRBJ2-1, with 7 positions matching TRBD1. J lost 9 bases, V lost 8 bases, and 10 bases had no gene match. The germline V gene encodes CDR1 SGHTA and CDR2 FQGNSA. The CDR3 has 13 residues. Here the CDR3 DNA reads TGTGCCAGCCGCATAGGGGGCACGATTGAGCAGTTCTTC. Encoded protein: CASRIGGTIEQFF.

The chain recombines TRBV7-9 with TRBJ2-7; D is unresolved. V was pared by 1 base and J by 3 bases, with 7 bases between. Germline loops: CDR1 SEHNR, CDR2 FQNEAQ (reference sequence). CDR3 length: 13 residues. Here the CDR3 DNA reads TGTGCCAGCAGCTTAGACGGGCACTACGAGCAGTACTTC. It codes for CASSLDGHYEQYF.

The rearrangement joins TRBV20-1 to TRBJ1-6, with 7 bases identical to TRBD1. The CDR3 spans 14 residues. Trimming removed 0 bases from V and 10 bases from J; junction bases left unmatched: 6. Germline V CDR1 and CDR2: DFQATT, SNEGSKA (reference sequence). The DNA of the CDR3 is TGCAGTGCTAGAGAAACAGGGGAGTACTCACCCCTCCACTTT. Protein product: CSARETGEYSPLHF.

The CDR3 coding sequence is TGTGCCACCAGCAGGACCGGATTAAACTATGGCTACACCTTC. Its protein is CATSRTGLNYGYTF. The chain carries TRBV15 and TRBJ1-2; no reliable D call. The V end lost 3 bases, the J end lost 2 bases, and 10 bases lay between the germline ends. Looked up from germline, CDR1 is LNHNV and CDR2 is YYDKDF (reference sequence). The CDR3 totals 14 residues.

The chain has TRBV24-1 and TRBJ2-5; D is ambiguous. CDR1 is KGHDR and CDR2 is SFDVKD in the germline V gene. V dropped 3 bases and J dropped 5 bases, with 9 bases sitting between them. CDR3 size: 13 residues. The CDR3 region has the DNA TGTGCCACCAGTGATACCTCGGTCGAGACCCAGTACTTC. It specifies CATSDTSVETQYF.

CDR3 residues: CASSLQGYSPLHF. The DNA of the CDR3 is TGTGCCAGTAGTCTACAGGGGTACTCACCCCTCCACTTT. The chain couples TRBV19 to TRBJ1-6; 7 bases map to TRBD1. J gave up 10 bases and V 5 bases, and 5 bases lay outside the gene matches. This CDR3 has 13 residues. Germline V gene sequence: CDR1 LNHDA, CDR2 SQIVND (reference sequence).

This clonotype was detected only a few times. The rearrangement links TRBV7-2 to TRBJ2-7, with D perhaps matching TRBD1 (5 bases). The CDR3 covers 14 residues. Germline V gives CDR1 SGHTA, CDR2 FQGNSA. V was cut by 0 bases and J by 3 bases, with 9 bases left in between. In DNA form, the CDR3 reads TGTGCCAGCAGCTTAGCGGGGCAGGGCTACGAGCAGTACTTC. Translated, it gives CASSLAGQGYEQYF. The full variable domain, with the rest looked up from reference TRBV7-2 and TRBJ2-7, is GAGVSQSPSNKVTEKGKDVELRCDPISGHTALYWYRQSLGQGLEFLIYFQGNSAPDKSGLPSDRFSAERTGGSVSTLTIQRTQQEDSAVYLCASSLAGQGYEQYFGPGTRLTVT.

This clonotype came up many times. The chain uses TRBV4-1 and TRBJ2-2; perhaps TRBD1 as D (5 bases). CDR1 and CDR2 (germline): MGHRA, YSYEKL. Trimming pared 4 bases from V and 4 bases from J, leaving 7 bases between. CDR3 length equals 13 residues. The CDR3 DNA reads TGCGCCAGCAGCCCCAGGGTCACCGGGGAGCTGTTTTTT. This gives the protein CASSPRVTGELFF.

The chain uses TRBV2 and TRBJ2-7, with TRBD2 matching 14 bases. The CDR3 extends over 15 amino acids. The V gene's germline CDR1 is SNHLY and CDR2 FYNNEI. V gave up 6 bases and J gave up 6 bases; unmatched junction bases: 7. CDR3 in DNA: TGTGCCAGCAGGGTAGGGACTAGCGGGAGAGGCGAGCAGTACTTC. Protein: CASRVGTSGRGEQYF.